The 8 T cell receptor beta chains below all came from one sample that was sequenced in a study of tumor and adjacent non-tumor tissue in lung cancer. The template was RNA from unsorted bulk tissue. More than 3 cm separated this lung sample from the edge of the tumor. A modified ARM-PCR protocol with three rounds of nested PCR amplified TCRbeta. One entry per CDR3 protein, called by TCRdb with MiXCR from the multiplex PCR reads. The sample shows approximately 82,000 distinct CDR3 sequences, approximately 82% of them seen only once. Material for sequencing was distant non-tumor lung tissue. These receptors were taken from a man in his 70s with non-small cell lung cancer.

This clonotype appeared a few times. J is TRBJ2-7 and V is TRBV12-3 or TRBV12-4; possible D gene TRBD1, 6 bases. This CDR3 region has 15 residues. With 5 bases removed from V and 2 bases from J, the gap between germline ends came to 16 bases. Written as DNA, the CDR3 is TGTGCCAGCAGTACATCGACAGGAAGCCCCTACGAGCAGTACTTC. This translates into CASSTSTGSPYEQYF.

The chain has TRBV21-1 and TRBJ2-7; TRBD1, the table's D call, lacks a check against the DNA. TRBV21-1 is a recognized pseudogene. CDR3 length equals 14 residues. CDR3 residues: CASSKVGQAYEQYV. CDR3 nucleotides: TGTGCCAGCAGCAAAGTCGGACAGGCCTACGAGCAATACGTC.

With respect to this clonotype: Lacking the conserved final phenylalanine or tryptophan, this CDR3 likely reflects a read error. V and J are TRBV11-2 and TRBJ2-5, with 7 bases identical to TRBD1. In germline, CDR1 is SGHAT, CDR2 FQNNGV. The CDR3 covers 15 residues. This CDR3 is CVSSQGTVGQETQYY. The CDR3 bases are TGTGTCAGCAGCCAGGGGACAGTTGGGCAAGAGACCCAGTACTAC.

For this clonotype: The junction and the germline gene differ at one end; a read error may be behind it. The chain couples TRBV10-2 to TRBJ2-7, with 11 bases aligning to TRBD2. CDR3 length equals 14 residues. Germline lookup yields CDR1 WSHSY and CDR2 SAAADI. CDR3 coding DNA: TGCGCCAGTAGTGATACTAGCGGGAGCTACGAGAAGTACTTC. Its protein product is CASSDTSGSYEKYF.

This clonotype was detected only once. At one of its ends the junction is not consistent with the germline gene, which may arise from a read error. V and J are TRBV14 and TRBJ2-1; D may be TRBD2 (6 bases). The CDR3 totals 16 residues. The germline CDR1 and CDR2 sequences are SGHDN and FVKESK. The CDR3 sequence: CTSSHTGATHYNEQFF. The CDR3 DNA is TGTACCAGCAGCCATACGGGAGCGACCCATTACAATGAGCAGTTCTTC.

In the case of this clonotype: In this CDR3 the conserved last residue, phenylalanine or tryptophan, is missing, so a read error is likely. The chain uses TRBV5-4 and TRBJ2-5, with 11 positions matching TRBD2. V shed 0 bases, J shed 7 bases, and the junction held 11 bases outside the gene matches. This CDR3 is 17 amino acids long. The germline CDR1 and CDR2 sequences are SGHNT and YYREEE (reference sequence). The CDR3 loop is CASSLEGLAGGRATQYS. Written as DNA, the CDR3 is TGTGCCAGCAGCTTGGAGGGATTAGCGGGAGGGCGAGCGACCCAGTACTCC.

The chain carries TRBV4-1 and TRBJ2-2, with D possibly being TRBD1 (8 bases). The V and J ends lost 4 bases and 13 bases respectively, with 22 bases between them. Looked up from germline, CDR1 is MGHRA and CDR2 is YSYEKL. The CDR3 contains 15 residues. CDR3 protein: CASSLGQGGTVGLFF. The CDR3 DNA is TGCGCCAGCAGCCTCGGACAGGGAGGGACCGTGGGGCTGTTTTTT.

This clonotype was counted many times. This chain uses TRBV28 with TRBJ2-7; D is ambiguous. In germline, CDR1 is MDHEN, CDR2 SYDVKM. CDR3 length equals 11 residues. V lost 2 bases and J lost 7, with 6 bases in between. The DNA of the CDR3 is TGTGCCAGCAGTTTAAACCGGGAGCAGTACTTC. Translating it yields CASSLNREQYF.